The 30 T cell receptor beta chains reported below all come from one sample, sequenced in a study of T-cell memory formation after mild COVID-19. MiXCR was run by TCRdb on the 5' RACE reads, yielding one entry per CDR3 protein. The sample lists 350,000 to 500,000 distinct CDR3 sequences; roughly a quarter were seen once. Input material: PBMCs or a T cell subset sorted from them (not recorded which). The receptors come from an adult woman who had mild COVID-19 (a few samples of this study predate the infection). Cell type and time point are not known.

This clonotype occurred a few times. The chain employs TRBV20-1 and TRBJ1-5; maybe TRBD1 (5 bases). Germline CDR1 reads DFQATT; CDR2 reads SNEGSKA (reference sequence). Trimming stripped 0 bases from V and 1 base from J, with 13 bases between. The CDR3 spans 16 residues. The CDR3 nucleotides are TGCAGTGCTAGAGAGGTGGGCGAGGGGAGCAATCAGCCCCAGCATTTT. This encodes CSAREVGEGSNQPQHF.

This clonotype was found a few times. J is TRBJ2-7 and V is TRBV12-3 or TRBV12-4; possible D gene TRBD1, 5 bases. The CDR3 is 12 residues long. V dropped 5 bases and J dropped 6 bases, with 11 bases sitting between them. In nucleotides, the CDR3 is TGTGCCAGCAGTCCAGGGTCCCTCGAGCAGTACTTC. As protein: CASSPGSLEQYF.

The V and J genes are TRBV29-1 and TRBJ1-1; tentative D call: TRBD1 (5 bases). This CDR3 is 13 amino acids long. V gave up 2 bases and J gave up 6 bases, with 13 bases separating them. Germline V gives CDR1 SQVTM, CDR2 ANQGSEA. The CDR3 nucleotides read TGCAGCGTTGAACCGGGGCGTAGATCTGAAGCTTTCTTT. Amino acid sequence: CSVEPGRRSEAFF.

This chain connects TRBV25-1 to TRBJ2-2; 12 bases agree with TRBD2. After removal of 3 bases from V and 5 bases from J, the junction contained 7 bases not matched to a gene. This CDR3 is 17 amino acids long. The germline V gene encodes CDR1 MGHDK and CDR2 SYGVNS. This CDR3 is CASSESSGRALTGELFF. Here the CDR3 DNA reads TGTGCCAGCAGTGAGTCTAGCGGGAGGGCCCTGACCGGGGAGCTGTTTTTT.

CDR3 sequence: CAIRNPTNEQFF. The CDR3 nucleotides read TGTGCCATCAGAAATCCAACCAATGAGCAGTTCTTC. The chain joins TRBV10-3 to TRBJ2-1; D remains unclear. Germline loops: CDR1 ENHRY, CDR2 SYGVKD. Between the trimmed V and J ends, which lost 6 bases and 6 bases, there was a span of 9 bases. This CDR3 contains 12 residues.

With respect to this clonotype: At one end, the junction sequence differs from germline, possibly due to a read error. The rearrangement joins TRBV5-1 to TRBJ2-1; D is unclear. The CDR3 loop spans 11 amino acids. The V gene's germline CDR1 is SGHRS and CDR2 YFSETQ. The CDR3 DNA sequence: TGCGCCAGCAGCTTGGGATTTGAGGAGTTCTTC. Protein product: CASSLGFEEFF.

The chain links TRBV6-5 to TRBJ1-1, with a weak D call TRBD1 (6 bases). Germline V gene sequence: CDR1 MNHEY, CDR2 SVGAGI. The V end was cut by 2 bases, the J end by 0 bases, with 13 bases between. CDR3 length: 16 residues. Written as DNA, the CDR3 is TGTGCCAGCAGTTACGGGGGGGGCAGGATGAACACTGAAGCTTTCTTT. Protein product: CASSYGGGRMNTEAFF.

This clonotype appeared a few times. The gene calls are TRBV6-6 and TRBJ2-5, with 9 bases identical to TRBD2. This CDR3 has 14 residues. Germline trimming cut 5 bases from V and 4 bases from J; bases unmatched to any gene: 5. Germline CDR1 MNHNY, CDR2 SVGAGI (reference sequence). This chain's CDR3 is CASSGSGSLETQYF. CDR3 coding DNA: TGTGCCAGCAGTGGTAGCGGGAGTTTAGAGACCCAGTACTTC.

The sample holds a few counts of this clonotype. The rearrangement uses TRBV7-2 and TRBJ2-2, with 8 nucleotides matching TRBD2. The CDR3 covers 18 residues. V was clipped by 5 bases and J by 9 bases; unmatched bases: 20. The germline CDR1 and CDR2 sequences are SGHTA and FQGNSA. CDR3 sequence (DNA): TGTGCCAGCAGCCCCCCAGTGAGAAGGCTAGCGGGTACCCGGGAGCTGTTTTTT. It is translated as CASSPPVRRLAGTRELFF.

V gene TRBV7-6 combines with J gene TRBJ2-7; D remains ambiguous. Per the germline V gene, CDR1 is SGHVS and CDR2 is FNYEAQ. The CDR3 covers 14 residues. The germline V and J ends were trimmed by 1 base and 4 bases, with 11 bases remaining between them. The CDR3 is CASSLVDSLYEQYF. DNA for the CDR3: TGTGCCAGCAGCTTAGTAGATTCTCTTTACGAGCAGTACTTC.

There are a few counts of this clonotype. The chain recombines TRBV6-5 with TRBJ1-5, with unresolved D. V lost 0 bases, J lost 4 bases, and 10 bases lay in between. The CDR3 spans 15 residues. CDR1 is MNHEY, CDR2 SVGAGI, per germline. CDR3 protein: CASSYSGPVNQPQHF. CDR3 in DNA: TGTGCCAGCAGTTACTCGGGCCCCGTGAATCAGCCCCAGCATTTT.

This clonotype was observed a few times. CDR3 bases: TGTGCCAGCAGCACTAGGGACAGGGGGCGGTCACCCCTCCACTTT. Amino acid sequence: CASSTRDRGRSPLHF. V gene TRBV9 combines with J gene TRBJ1-6, with 12 bases lining up with TRBD1. Trimming removed 4 bases from V and 10 bases from J; junction bases left unmatched: 6. Germline V gives CDR1 SGDLS, CDR2 YYNGEE. CDR3 length: 15 amino acids.

The CDR3 sequence is CASSLQGARQTDTQYF. As DNA, the CDR3 is TGTGCCAGCAGCTTACAAGGCGCAAGACAGACAGATACGCAGTATTTT. The chain employs TRBV7-8 and TRBJ2-3, with D perhaps TRBD1 (5 bases). Trimming took off 2 bases at V and 3 bases at J, with 15 bases between the two ends. In germline, CDR1 is SGHVS, CDR2 FQNEAQ. The CDR3 has 16 residues.

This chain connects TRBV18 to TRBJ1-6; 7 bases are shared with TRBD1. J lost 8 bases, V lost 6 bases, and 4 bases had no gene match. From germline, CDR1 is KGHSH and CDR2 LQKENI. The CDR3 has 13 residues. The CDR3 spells CASSRQGYSPLHF. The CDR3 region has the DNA TGTGCCAGCTCCCGACAGGGTTATTCACCCCTCCACTTT. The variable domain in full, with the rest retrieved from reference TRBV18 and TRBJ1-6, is NAGVMQNPRHLVRRRGQEARLRCSPMKGHSHVYWYRQLPEEGLKFMVYLQKENIIDESGMPKERFSAEFPKEGPSILRIQQVVRGDSAAYFCASSRQGYSPLHFGNGTRLTVT.

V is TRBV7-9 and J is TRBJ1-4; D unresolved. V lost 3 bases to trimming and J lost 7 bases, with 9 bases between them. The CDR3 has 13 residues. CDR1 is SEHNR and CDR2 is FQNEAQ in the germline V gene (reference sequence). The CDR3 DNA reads TGTGCCAGCAGCTTCGCCCAGCTTGAAAAACTGTTTTTT. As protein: CASSFAQLEKLFF.

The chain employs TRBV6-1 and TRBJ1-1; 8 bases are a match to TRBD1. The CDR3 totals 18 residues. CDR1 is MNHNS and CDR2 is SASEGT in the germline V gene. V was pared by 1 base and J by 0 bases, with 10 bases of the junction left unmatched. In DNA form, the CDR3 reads TGTGCCAGCAGTGAAGGCCGGACAGGGTTTGGGGTGAACACTGAAGCTTTCTTT. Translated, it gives CASSEGRTGFGVNTEAFF.

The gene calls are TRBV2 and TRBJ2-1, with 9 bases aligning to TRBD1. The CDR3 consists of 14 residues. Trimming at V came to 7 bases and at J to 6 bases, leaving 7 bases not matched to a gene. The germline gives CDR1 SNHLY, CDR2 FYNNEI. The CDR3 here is CASKKGQGPNEQFF. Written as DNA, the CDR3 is TGTGCCAGCAAGAAAGGACAGGGGCCCAATGAGCAGTTCTTC. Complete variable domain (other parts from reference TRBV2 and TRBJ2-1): EPEVTQTPSHQVTQMGQEVILRCVPISNHLYFYWYRQILGQKVEFLVSFYNNEISEKSEIFDDQFSVERPDGSNFTLKIRSTKLEDSAMYFCASKKGQGPNEQFFGPGTRLTVL.

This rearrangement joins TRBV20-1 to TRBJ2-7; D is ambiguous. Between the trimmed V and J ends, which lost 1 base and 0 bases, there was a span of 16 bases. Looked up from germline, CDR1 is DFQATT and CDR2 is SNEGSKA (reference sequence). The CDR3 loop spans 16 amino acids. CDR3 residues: CSARGALGGFSYEQYF. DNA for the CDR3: TGCAGTGCTAGAGGTGCTTTGGGTGGGTTCTCCTACGAGCAGTACTTC.

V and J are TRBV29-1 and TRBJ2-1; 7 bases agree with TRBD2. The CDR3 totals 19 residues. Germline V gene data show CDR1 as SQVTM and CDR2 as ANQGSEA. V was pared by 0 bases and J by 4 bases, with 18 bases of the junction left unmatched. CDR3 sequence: CSVEDLNGIWGEGYNEQFF. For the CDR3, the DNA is TGCAGCGTTGAAGATCTAAATGGGATATGGGGGGAGGGATACAATGAGCAGTTCTTC.

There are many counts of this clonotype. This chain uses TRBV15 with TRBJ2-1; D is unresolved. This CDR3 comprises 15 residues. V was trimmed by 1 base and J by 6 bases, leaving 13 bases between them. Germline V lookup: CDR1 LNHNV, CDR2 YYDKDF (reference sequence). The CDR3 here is CATSRGDLGFNEQFF. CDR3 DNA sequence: TGTGCCACCAGCAGAGGCGATCTGGGGTTCAATGAGCAGTTCTTC.

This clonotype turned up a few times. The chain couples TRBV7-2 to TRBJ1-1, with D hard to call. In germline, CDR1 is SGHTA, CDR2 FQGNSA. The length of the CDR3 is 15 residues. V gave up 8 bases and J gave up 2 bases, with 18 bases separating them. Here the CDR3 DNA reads TGTGCCAGCTCCCCCCGCCTTACACGCAACACTGAAGCTTTCTTT. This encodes CASSPRLTRNTEAFF.

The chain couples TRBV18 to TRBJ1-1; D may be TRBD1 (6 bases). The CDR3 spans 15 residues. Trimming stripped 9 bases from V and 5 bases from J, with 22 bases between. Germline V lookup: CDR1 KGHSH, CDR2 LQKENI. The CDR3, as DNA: TGTGCCAGTTCTACAGGGCCCCTAGAAAAAACTGAAGCTTTCTTT. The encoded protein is CASSTGPLEKTEAFF. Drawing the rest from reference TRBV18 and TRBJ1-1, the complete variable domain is NAGVMQNPRHLVRRRGQEARLRCSPMKGHSHVYWYRQLPEEGLKFMVYLQKENIIDESGMPKERFSAEFPKEGPSILRIQQVVRGDSAAYFCASSTGPLEKTEAFFGQGTRLTVV.

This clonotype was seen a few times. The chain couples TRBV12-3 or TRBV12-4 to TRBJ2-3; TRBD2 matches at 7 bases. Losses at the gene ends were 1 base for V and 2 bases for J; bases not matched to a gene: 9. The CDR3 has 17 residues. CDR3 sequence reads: CASSLGVLAGLTDTQYF. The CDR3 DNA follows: TGTGCCAGCAGTTTAGGGGTCTTAGCGGGTCTCACAGATACGCAGTATTTT.

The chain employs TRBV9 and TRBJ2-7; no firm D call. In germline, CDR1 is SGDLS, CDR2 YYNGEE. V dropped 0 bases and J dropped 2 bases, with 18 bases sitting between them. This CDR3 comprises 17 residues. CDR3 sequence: CASSVGASIRPAYEQYF. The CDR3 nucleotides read TGTGCCAGCAGCGTAGGAGCGTCTATACGGCCCGCCTACGAGCAGTACTTC. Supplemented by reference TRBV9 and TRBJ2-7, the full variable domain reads DSGVTQTPKHLITATGQRVTLRCSPRSGDLSVYWYQQSLDQGLQFLIQYYNGEERAKGNILERFSAQQFPDLHSELNLSSLELGDSALYFCASSVGASIRPAYEQYFGPGTRLTVT.

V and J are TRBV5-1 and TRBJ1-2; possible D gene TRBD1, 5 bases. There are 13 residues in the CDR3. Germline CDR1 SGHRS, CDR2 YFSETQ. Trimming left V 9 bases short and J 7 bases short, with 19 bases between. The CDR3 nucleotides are TGCGCCACCCCACGGGGCGATGGTCTTGGCTACACCTTC. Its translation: CATPRGDGLGYTF.

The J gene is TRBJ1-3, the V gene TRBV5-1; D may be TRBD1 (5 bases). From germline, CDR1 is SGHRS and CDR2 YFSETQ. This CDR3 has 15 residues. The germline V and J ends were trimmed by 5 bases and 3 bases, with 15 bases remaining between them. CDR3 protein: CASREMGQSGNTIYF. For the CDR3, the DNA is TGCGCCAGCAGGGAAATGGGGCAAAGTGGAAACACCATATATTTT.

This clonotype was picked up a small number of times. This CDR3 reads CASRPQRGGANEQFF. In nucleotides, the CDR3 is TGTGCCAGCAGGCCCCAACGAGGCGGAGCCAATGAGCAGTTCTTC. This sequence joins TRBV12-3 or TRBV12-4 and TRBJ2-1; D is ambiguous. V lost 6 bases, J lost 6 bases, and 18 bases lay in between. The CDR3 runs to 15 residues.

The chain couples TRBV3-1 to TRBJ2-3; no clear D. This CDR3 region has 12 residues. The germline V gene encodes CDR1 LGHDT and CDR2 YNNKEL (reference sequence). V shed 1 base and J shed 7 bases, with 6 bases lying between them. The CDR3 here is CASSQASNTQYF. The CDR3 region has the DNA TGTGCCAGCAGCCAAGCCTCAAATACGCAGTATTTT.

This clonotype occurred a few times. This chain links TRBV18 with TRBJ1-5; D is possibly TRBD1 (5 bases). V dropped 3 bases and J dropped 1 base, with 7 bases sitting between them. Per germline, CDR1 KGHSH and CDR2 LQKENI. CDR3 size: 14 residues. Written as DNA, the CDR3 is TGTGCCAGCTCACCGACAGTAAGCAATCAGCCCCAGCATTTT. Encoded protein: CASSPTVSNQPQHF. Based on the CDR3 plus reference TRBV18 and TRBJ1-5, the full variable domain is NAGVMQNPRHLVRRRGQEARLRCSPMKGHSHVYWYRQLPEEGLKFMVYLQKENIIDESGMPKERFSAEFPKEGPSILRIQQVVRGDSAAYFCASSPTVSNQPQHFGDGTRLSIL.

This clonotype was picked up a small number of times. CDR3 region: CASSYTVSTEAFF. The CDR3 nucleotides read TGTGCCAGCAGTTATACAGTGAGCACTGAAGCTTTCTTT. The rearrangement joins TRBV6-1 to TRBJ1-1, with D hard to call. The CDR3 is made up of 13 amino acids. V was shortened by 5 bases and J by 4 bases, with 11 bases between the two germline ends. CDR1 and CDR2 (germline): MNHNS, SASEGT.